Listed below are T cell receptor beta chains from one sample, sequenced in a study of T-cell memory formation after mild COVID-19. Each CDR3 protein is one row after TCRdb ran MiXCR on the 5' RACE reads. The sample comprises roughly 410,000 distinct CDR3 sequences, approximately 24% of which are singletons, and 8.5% to 9% rests with the top ten. The sample consisted of PBMCs or a T cell subset sorted from them (not recorded which). All receptors derive from an adult woman who had mild COVID-19 (a few samples of this study predate the infection). Cell type and time point are not known. Both conserved end residues are part of each CDR3. D genes are given only for firm matches. Expanded clones get a size class; other rows say once, few or many, or leave the size out.

TRBJ2-7,TRBV5-1,TRBD1,NA,CASSLSTGRSYEQYF,TGCGCCAGCAGCTTGTCGACAGGGCGAAGCTACGAGCAGTACTTC
TRBJ1-1,TRBV19,NA,NA,CASTVRAGTNTEAFF,TGTGCCAGTACCGTCCGGGCAGGGACGAACACTGAAGCTTTCTTT
TRBJ2-3,TRBV12-3/TRBV12-4,NA,few,CASSLAGNPYTDTQYF,TGTGCCAGCAGTTTAGCGGGGAACCCTTACACAGATACGCAGTATTTT
TRBJ2-1,TRBV14,NA,NA,CASSLRGSRPEQFF,TGTGCCAGCAGCCTTCGGGGCAGTCGGCCCGAGCAGTTCTTC
TRBJ2-3,TRBV7-2,TRBD2,many,CASTVTSGRASDTQYF,TGTGCCAGCACCGTGACTAGCGGGAGGGCCTCAGATACGCAGTATTTT
TRBJ2-3,TRBV12-3/TRBV12-4,TRBD2,few,CASSRTSGLPRVTDTQYF,TGTGCCAGCAGCCGGACTAGCGGGCTCCCGAGGGTCACAGATACGCAGTATTTT
TRBJ2-7,TRBV2,TRBD1,few,CASDLEDRGSYEQYF,TGTGCCAGCGATCTGGAGGACAGGGGCTCCTACGAGCAGTACTTC
TRBJ1-4,TRBV6-5,NA,few,CASSRTASNEKLFF,TGTGCCAGCAGTCGGACAGCTTCTAATGAAAAACTGTTTTTT
TRBJ2-1,TRBV3-1,NA,few,CASSQDRGQREQFF,TGTGCCAGCAGCCAAGATCGTGGGCAAAGGGAGCAGTTCTTC
TRBJ1-1,TRBV24-1,TRBD1,many,CATSDSRQGGHTEAFF,TGTGCCACCAGTGATTCCCGACAGGGGGGGCACACTGAAGCTTTCTTT
TRBJ2-1,TRBV12-3/TRBV12-4,NA,NA,CASSDGVSYNEQFF,TGTGCCAGCAGTGACGGGGTCTCCTACAATGAGCAGTTCTTC
TRBJ2-3,TRBV5-6,NA,few,CASSLTGAGTDTQYF,TGTGCCAGCAGCTTAACTGGTGCCGGCACAGATACGCAGTATTTT
TRBJ1-6,TRBV18,NA,NA,CASSPPRGSSPLHF,TGTGCCAGCTCACCACCGCGTGGAAGTTCACCCCTCCACTTT
TRBJ2-2,TRBV2,NA,NA,CASSKASNTGELFF,TGTGCCAGCAGTAAGGCGTCGAACACCGGGGAGCTGTTTTTT
TRBJ2-2,TRBV29-1,TRBD2,NA,CSASGRGTGELFF,TGCAGCGCCAGCGGGAGGGGCACCGGGGAGCTGTTTTTT
TRBJ1-2,TRBV6-6,NA,NA,CASSPGQAYGYTF,TGTGCCAGCAGCCCGGGACAAGCCTATGGCTACACCTTC
TRBJ2-1,TRBV6-2/TRBV6-3,TRBD1,NA,CASRLGTGYNEQFF,TGTGCCAGCAGGCTCGGGACAGGATACAATGAGCAGTTCTTC